This T cell receptor beta chain was captured by sequencing in a study of shared clonotypes between healthy human individuals. Study-wide findings and caveats: Naive CD4 clonotypes overlapped across a few donors at around 5%.

The trim removed 7 bases at V and 3 bases at J, leaving 5 bases unmatched. The CDR3 runs to 13 residues. Germline CDR1 reads SGHVS; CDR2 reads FQNEAQ. Remarks on this clone: Its matching antigen is unknown.

Profiled with immunoSEQ multiplex PCR; TCRdb holds only in-frame clones, not every one. This table holds 2 million to 2.5 million clones, around 95% found once. Source material: naive CD4+ T cells sorted from blood. Documented subset: CD45RA+ positively selected. The sequence was collected from a man younger than 35 in good health. The chain links TRBV7-8 to TRBJ2-7; 8 nucleotides agree with TRBD2. CDR3 bases: TGTGCCAGCACGAGCGGGAGAGGCTACGAGCAGTACTTC. Translating it yields CASTSGRGYEQYF.